This TCR beta chain comes out of a study of blood T cell repertoires in COVID-19. The wider study: Spain, Italy and the United States supplied samples that represented acute and convalescent COVID-19. PBMCs, B-cell-depleted T cells, or T cells were the source of the cDNA or gDNA that made up the material.

Original analysis: Reference gene primer amplification gave estimated nucleated cell counts. Using immunoSEQ multiplex PCR, the repertoire was profiled, and TCRdb retains in-frame clones only, with some absent. From that table come the V and J calls and clone size; the DNA was used to work out D and trimming. The sample records 100,000 to 150,000 clones, roughly 90% being singletons. The CDR3 has 15 amino acids. The J segment lost 8 bases and the V segment lost 3 bases, leaving 12 bases of the junction unmatched. Germline values: CDR1 LNHNV, CDR2 YYDKDF (reference sequence). The receptor comes from a man in his 70s with active COVID-19. Sequencing was performed on peripheral blood. The J gene is TRBJ1-1, the V gene TRBV15; 7 positions agree with TRBD1. The CDR3 nucleotides are TGTGCCACCAGCAGTACCCGGGACAGTATTCTAGAAGCTTTCTTT. It translates to CATSSTRDSILEAFF. The entire variable domain, with the rest obtained from reference TRBV15 and TRBJ1-1, is as follows: DAMVIQNPRYQVTQFGKPVTLSCSQTLNHNVMYWYQQKSSQAPKLLFHYYDKDFNNEADTPDNFQSRRPNTSFCFLDIRSPGLGDTAMYLCATSSTRDSILEAFFGQGTRLTVV.